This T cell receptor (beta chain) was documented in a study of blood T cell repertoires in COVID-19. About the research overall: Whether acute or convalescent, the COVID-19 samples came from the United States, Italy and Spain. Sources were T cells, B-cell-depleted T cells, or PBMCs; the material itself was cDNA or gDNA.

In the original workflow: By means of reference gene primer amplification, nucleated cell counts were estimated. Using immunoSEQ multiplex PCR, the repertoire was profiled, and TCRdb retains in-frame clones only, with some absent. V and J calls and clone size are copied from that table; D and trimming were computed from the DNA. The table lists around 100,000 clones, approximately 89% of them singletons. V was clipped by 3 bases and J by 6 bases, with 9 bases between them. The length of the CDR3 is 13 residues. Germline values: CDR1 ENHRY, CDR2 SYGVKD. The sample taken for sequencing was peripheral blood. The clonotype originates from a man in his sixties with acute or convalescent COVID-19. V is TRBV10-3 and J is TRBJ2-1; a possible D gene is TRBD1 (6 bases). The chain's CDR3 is CAISDGQINEQFF. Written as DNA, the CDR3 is TGTGCCATCAGTGATGGACAGATCAATGAGCAGTTCTTC.